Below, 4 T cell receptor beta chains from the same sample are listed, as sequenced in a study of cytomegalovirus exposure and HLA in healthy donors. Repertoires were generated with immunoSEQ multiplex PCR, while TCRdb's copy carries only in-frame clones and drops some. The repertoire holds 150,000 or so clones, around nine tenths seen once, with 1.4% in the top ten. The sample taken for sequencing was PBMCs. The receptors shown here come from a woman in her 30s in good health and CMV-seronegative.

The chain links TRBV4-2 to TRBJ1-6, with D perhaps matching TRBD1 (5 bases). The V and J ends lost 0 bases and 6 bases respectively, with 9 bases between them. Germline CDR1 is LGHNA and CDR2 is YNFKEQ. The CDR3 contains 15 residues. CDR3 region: CASSQDGQGNSPLHF. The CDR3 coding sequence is TGTGCCAGCAGCCAAGATGGGCAGGGTAATTCACCCCTCCACTTT.

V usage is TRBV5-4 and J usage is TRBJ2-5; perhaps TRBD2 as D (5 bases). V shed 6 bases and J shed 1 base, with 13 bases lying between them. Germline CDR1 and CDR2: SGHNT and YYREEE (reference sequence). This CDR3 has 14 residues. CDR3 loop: CASTPSTSQETQYF. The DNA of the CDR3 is TGTGCCAGCACCCCAAGCACTAGCCAAGAGACCCAGTACTTC.

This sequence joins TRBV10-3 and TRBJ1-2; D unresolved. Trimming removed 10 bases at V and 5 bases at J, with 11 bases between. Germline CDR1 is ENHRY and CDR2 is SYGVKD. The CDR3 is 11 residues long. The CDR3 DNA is TGTGCCAGCCCGAGGGATTATGGCTACACCTTC. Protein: CASPRDYGYTF.

DNA of the CDR3: TGCGCCAGCAGCGCTAGAGGGACAGCAAGTCTTTCCTACGAGCAGTACTTC. Residues: CASSARGTASLSYEQYF. This chain uses TRBV5-1 with TRBJ2-7, with 7 bases aligning to TRBD1. Germline CDR1 SGHRS, CDR2 YFSETQ. The J segment lost 1 base and the V segment lost 4 bases, leaving 14 bases of the junction unmatched. This CDR3 comprises 17 residues.